These 4 T cell receptor beta chains came from one sample sequenced in a study of identical twins. From the 5' RACE reads, TCRdb called clonotypes with MiXCR, one entry per CDR3 protein. The sample lists around 570,000 distinct CDR3 sequences; roughly 9.9% were seen once. These same data were also listed under a study on yellow fever vaccine responses in identical twins.

Sequenced input: PBMCs. The receptors here all came from a woman under 30 in good health.

The sample holds a few counts of this clonotype. The chain carries TRBV5-8 and TRBJ2-7; D gene unclear. Germline values: CDR1 SGHTS, CDR2 YDEGEE. The V end was cut by 4 bases, the J end by 3 bases, with 11 bases between. The CDR3 is 13 residues long. CDR3 in DNA: TGTGCCAGCAGCGGTTTCGTTGGCTACGAGCAGTACTTC. Its translation: CASSGFVGYEQYF.

This clonotype was counted between two and nine times. J is TRBJ1-1 and V is TRBV29-1, with a possible D match to TRBD1 (5 bases). The V end was cut by 2 bases, the J end by 1 base, with 8 bases between. The CDR3 has 13 residues. Germline V gene sequence: CDR1 SQVTM, CDR2 ANQGSEA. This CDR3 reads CSVELGTNTEAFF. CDR3 in DNA: TGCAGCGTTGAACTCGGGACGAACACTGAAGCTTTCTTT.

This clonotype came up a few times. This sequence joins TRBV2 and TRBJ1-2; a possible D gene is TRBD1 (5 bases). V was cut by 7 bases and J by 4 bases, with 19 bases left in between. The CDR3 spans 15 residues. CDR1 and CDR2 from the germline V gene are SNHLY and FYNNEI. The CDR3: CASTKEGEGLYGYTF. The CDR3 DNA is TGTGCCAGCACTAAGGAAGGGGAGGGGCTCTATGGCTACACCTTC.

This clonotype appeared a few times. The DNA of the CDR3 is TGTGCCAGCAGTTACTCGTACAGCGGAGAGGGGACAGGTTATGAGCAGTTCTTC. Translated: CASSYSYSGEGTGYEQFF. The chain combines TRBV6-5 with TRBJ2-1; 8 positions match TRBD1. V lost 0 bases to trimming and J lost 8 bases; unmatched junction nucleotides: 15. Germline V gene sequence: CDR1 MNHEY, CDR2 SVGAGI. CDR3 length: 18 amino acids.